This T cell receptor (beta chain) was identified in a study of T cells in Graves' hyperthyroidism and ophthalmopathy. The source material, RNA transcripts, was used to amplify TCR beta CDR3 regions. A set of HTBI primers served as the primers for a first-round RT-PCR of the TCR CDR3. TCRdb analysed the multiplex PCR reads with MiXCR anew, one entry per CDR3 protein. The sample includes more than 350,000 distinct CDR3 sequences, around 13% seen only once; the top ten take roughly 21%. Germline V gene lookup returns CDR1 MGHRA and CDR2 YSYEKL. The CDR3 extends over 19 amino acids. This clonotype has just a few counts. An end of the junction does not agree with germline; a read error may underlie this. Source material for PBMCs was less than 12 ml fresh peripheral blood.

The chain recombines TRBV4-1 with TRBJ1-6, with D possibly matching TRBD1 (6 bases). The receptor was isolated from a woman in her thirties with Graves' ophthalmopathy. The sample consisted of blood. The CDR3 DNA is TGCGCCAGTAGCCAAGATTCGCCGCGGGGGGCGGGTTATAATTCACCCCTCCACTTT. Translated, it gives CASSQDSPRGAGYNSPLHF.